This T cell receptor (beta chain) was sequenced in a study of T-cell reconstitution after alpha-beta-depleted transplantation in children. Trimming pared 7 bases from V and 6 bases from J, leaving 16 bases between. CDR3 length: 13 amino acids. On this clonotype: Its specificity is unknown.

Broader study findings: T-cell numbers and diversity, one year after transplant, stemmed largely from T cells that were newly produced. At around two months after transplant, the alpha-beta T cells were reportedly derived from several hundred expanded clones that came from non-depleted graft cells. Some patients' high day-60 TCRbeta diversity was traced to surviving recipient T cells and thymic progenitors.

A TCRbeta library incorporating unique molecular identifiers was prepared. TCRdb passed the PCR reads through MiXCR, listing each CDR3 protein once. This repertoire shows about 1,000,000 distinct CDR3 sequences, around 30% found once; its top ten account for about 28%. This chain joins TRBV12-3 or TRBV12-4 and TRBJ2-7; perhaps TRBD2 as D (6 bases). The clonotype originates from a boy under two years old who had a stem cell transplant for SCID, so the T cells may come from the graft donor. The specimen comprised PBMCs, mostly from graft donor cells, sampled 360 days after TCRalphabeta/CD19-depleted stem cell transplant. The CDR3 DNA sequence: TGTGCCAGCAAGGTAACTCCCGGGGGCGAGCAGTACTTC. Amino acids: CASKVTPGGEQYF.